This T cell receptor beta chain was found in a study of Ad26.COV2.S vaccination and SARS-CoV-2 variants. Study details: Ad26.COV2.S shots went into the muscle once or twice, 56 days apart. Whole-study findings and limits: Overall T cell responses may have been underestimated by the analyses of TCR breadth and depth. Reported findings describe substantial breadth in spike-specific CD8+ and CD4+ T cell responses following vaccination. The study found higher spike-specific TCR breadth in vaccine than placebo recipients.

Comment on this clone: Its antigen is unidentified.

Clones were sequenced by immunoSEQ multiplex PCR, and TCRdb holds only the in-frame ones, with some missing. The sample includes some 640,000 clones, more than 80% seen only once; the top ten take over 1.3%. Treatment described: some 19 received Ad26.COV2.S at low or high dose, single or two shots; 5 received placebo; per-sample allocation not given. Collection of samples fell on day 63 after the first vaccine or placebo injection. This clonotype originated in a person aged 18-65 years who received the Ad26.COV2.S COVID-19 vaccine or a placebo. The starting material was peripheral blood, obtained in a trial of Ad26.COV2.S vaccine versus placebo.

CDR3 region: CASSLGSYSGANVLTF. CDR3 nucleotides: TGTGCCAGCAGCTTAGGCAGCTACTCTGGGGCCAACGTCCTGACTTTC. The chain carries TRBV7-3 and TRBJ2-6; no definite D call. V lost 2 bases, J lost 0 bases, and 8 bases lay in between. The CDR3 contains 16 residues. Germline CDR1 reads SGHTA; CDR2 reads FQGTGA. The whole variable domain, filled in from reference TRBV7-3 and TRBJ2-6, reads GAGVSQTPSNKVTEKGKYVELRCDPISGHTALYWYRQSLGQGPEFLIYFQGTGAADDSGLPNDRFFAVRPEGSVSTLKIQRTERGDSAVYLCASSLGSYSGANVLTFGAGSRLTVL.